The 30 T cell receptor beta chains given below trace back to one sample, sequenced in a study of CD8 T cells in ankylosing spondylitis. TCRdb called the 5' RACE reads again in MiXCR, with one record for every CDR3 protein. Among 150,000 to 200,000 distinct CDR3 sequences, around a tenth were seen once, and the ten largest hold over 13%. The sequenced sample consisted of blood, either unsorted or a sorted T cell fraction (not recorded which). The receptors here all came from a female donor with ankylosing spondylitis or in good health (not recorded which).

CDR3 amino acids: CASSWRTSGSYNEQFF. As DNA, the CDR3 is TGTGCCAGCAGTTGGAGGACTAGCGGCTCCTACAATGAGCAGTTCTTC. The chain joins TRBV12-3 or TRBV12-4 to TRBJ2-1; 10 positions match TRBD2. Unmatched junction bases numbered 3, after V lost 4 bases and J lost 0 bases. The CDR3 totals 16 residues.

This clonotype showed up just a few times. The J gene is TRBJ2-7, the V gene TRBV2, with 7 nucleotides matching TRBD1. Trimming took 6 bases from V and 2 from J; bases not matched to a gene: 1. CDR1 SNHLY and CDR2 FYNNEI come from the germline V gene. This CDR3 comprises 12 residues. CDR3 nucleotide sequence: TGTGCCAGCAGGGACAGGCCCTACGAGCAGTACTTC. Encoded protein: CASRDRPYEQYF.

This clonotype has only a few counts. The chain uses TRBV2 and TRBJ2-1; TRBD2 matches at 8 bases. Unmatched junction bases numbered 9, after V lost 6 bases and J lost 5 bases. CDR1 SNHLY and CDR2 FYNNEI come from the germline V gene. The length of the CDR3 is 15 residues. CDR3 sequence (DNA): TGTGCCAGCAGGGGCCGTGCGGGGGGAGACAATGAGCAGTTCTTC. Translated, it gives CASRGRAGGDNEQFF.

The chain is built from TRBV27 and TRBJ2-7; no firm D call. Trimming pared 5 bases from V and 3 bases from J, leaving 14 bases between. The V gene's germline CDR1 is MNHEY and CDR2 SMNVEV (reference sequence). The CDR3 loop spans 14 amino acids. CDR3 amino acids: CASSTLNDFYEQYF. CDR3 bases: TGTGCCAGCAGTACCCTCAACGACTTCTACGAGCAGTACTTC.

The table lists this clonotype with a few counts. The chain couples TRBV28 to TRBJ2-1, with D possibly being TRBD1 (5 bases). V lost 4 bases and J 3 bases, leaving 10 bases between the germline ends. In germline, CDR1 is MDHEN, CDR2 SYDVKM. This CDR3 comprises 14 residues. In DNA, the CDR3 is TGTGCCAGCAGTTCGACAGACGACTACAATGAGCAGTTCTTC. Translated: CASSSTDDYNEQFF.

In this sample, this clonotype turned up a few times. The genes are TRBV12-3 or TRBV12-4 and TRBJ1-1; D not resolved. CDR3 length: 13 residues. Between the trimmed V and J ends, which lost 1 base and 3 bases, there was a span of 6 bases. CDR3 coding DNA: TGTGCCAGCAGTTTAGGTAGTTACACTGAAGCTTTCTTT. Translation gives CASSLGSYTEAFF.

This clonotype occurred a few times. The rearrangement joins TRBV6-2 or TRBV6-3 to TRBJ2-7; 8 nucleotides match TRBD2. After removal of 8 bases from V and 2 bases from J, the junction contained 5 bases not matched to a gene. Germline CDR1 reads MNHEY; CDR2 reads SVGEGT. There are 13 residues in the CDR3. CDR3 residues: CASALAGPYEQYF. CDR3 in DNA: TGTGCCAGCGCTCTAGCGGGTCCCTACGAGCAGTACTTC.

There are a few counts of this clonotype. V usage is TRBV10-3 and J usage is TRBJ2-5; TRBD2 aligns across 8 bases. The CDR3 length is 15 residues. Germline V gene lookup returns CDR1 ENHRY and CDR2 SYGVKD. Trimming took 4 bases from V and 0 from J; bases not matched to a gene: 4. CDR3 in amino acids: CAISGVSGDQETQYF. The CDR3 DNA follows: TGTGCCATCAGTGGTGTTAGCGGGGACCAAGAGACCCAGTACTTC.

This clonotype was recorded many times. The V call is TRBV20-1, the J call TRBJ1-2; D is unresolved. Germline assignment: CDR1 DFQATT and CDR2 SNEGSKA (reference sequence). The CDR3 spans 13 residues. Trimming took 0 bases from V and 2 from J, leaving 7 bases between them. This CDR3 is CSARDLGNYGYTF. CDR3 DNA sequence: TGCAGTGCTAGAGATCTGGGGAACTATGGCTACACCTTC.

In this sample, this clonotype turned up many times. V usage is TRBV15 and J usage is TRBJ1-1; D is ambiguous. Germline V lookup: CDR1 LNHNV, CDR2 YYDKDF (reference sequence). The CDR3 totals 14 residues. Between the trimmed V and J ends, which lost 1 base and 2 bases, there was a span of 8 bases. The CDR3 loop is CATSRGRINTEAFF. The CDR3, as DNA: TGTGCCACCAGCAGAGGAAGAATAAACACTGAAGCTTTCTTT.

This chain joins TRBV2 and TRBJ2-1; TRBD2 agrees at 10 bases. Germline lookup yields CDR1 SNHLY and CDR2 FYNNEI. V shed 6 bases and J 7 bases; nucleotides not matched to a gene: 9. The CDR3 extends over 15 amino acids. The CDR3 region has the DNA TGTGCCAGCAGATGGGCTAGCGGGAGCATAAATGAGCAGTTCTTC. Translating gives CASRWASGSINEQFF.

In this sample, this clonotype turned up a few times. The genes are TRBV7-6 and TRBJ2-1, with 11 bases that match TRBD2. CDR3 size: 16 residues. The V gene end was trimmed by 5 bases and the J gene end by 4 bases; junction bases not matched to a gene: 7. CDR1 and CDR2 from the germline V gene are SGHVS and FNYEAQ. The CDR3 loop is CASSLIAGGLYNEQFF. The CDR3 bases are TGTGCCAGCAGCCTAATAGCGGGAGGGCTATACAATGAGCAGTTCTTC.

This clonotype occurred many times. J is TRBJ1-1 and V is TRBV12-3 or TRBV12-4, with 7 bases that match TRBD1. This CDR3 has 15 residues. The junction had 6 bases not matched to a gene; V was cut back by 5 bases and J by 0 bases. CDR3 loop: CASSEQGIMNTEAFF. Here the CDR3 DNA reads TGTGCCAGCAGTGAACAGGGGATTATGAACACTGAAGCTTTCTTT.

This clonotype occurred a few times. The chain links TRBV12-3 or TRBV12-4 to TRBJ2-2; no firm D call. This CDR3 has 15 residues. V was pared by 2 bases and J by 0 bases, with 7 bases between. The CDR3 here is CASSLHNANTGELFF. The DNA for the CDR3 is TGTGCCAGCAGTTTACACAACGCGAACACCGGGGAGCTGTTTTTT.

This clonotype was detected ten times or more. The J gene is TRBJ2-1, the V gene TRBV4-3, with D possibly being TRBD2 (6 bases). The CDR3 runs to 16 residues. Per the germline V gene, CDR1 is LGHNA and CDR2 is YSLEER. Trimming shortened V by 1 base and J by 5 bases, and 15 bases separated the two germline ends. CDR3 sequence reads: CASSQAESGWDNEQFF. The CDR3 bases are TGCGCCAGCAGCCAAGCTGAGAGCGGGTGGGACAATGAGCAGTTCTTC.

This clonotype was detected once. A read error may explain this, as a much larger clone is one base away. This chain uses TRBV19 with TRBJ2-1, with 10 bases aligning to TRBD2. The V and J ends lost 4 bases and 9 bases, in that order; junction bases with no gene match: 9. From germline, CDR1 is LNHDA and CDR2 SQIVND (reference sequence). The CDR3 has 15 amino acids. Here the CDR3 DNA reads TGTGCCAGTAGTAATAGCGGGAGGTCCCCCTCTGAGCAGTTCTTC. Its translation: CASSNSGRSPSEQFF.

This clonotype occurred many times. The chain combines TRBV9 with TRBJ2-7, with D possibly being TRBD1 or TRBD2 (5 bases each). Germline CDR1 SGDLS, CDR2 YYNGEE. The CDR3 contains 12 residues. Trimming removed 3 bases at V and 6 bases at J, with 10 bases between. CDR3 residues: CASSGEGREQYF. As DNA, the CDR3 is TGTGCCAGCAGCGGTGAGGGACGCGAGCAGTACTTC. Combining the CDR3 with reference TRBV9 and TRBJ2-7 gives the whole variable domain DSGVTQTPKHLITATGQRVTLRCSPRSGDLSVYWYQQSLDQGLQFLIQYYNGEERAKGNILERFSAQQFPDLHSELNLSSLELGDSALYFCASSGEGREQYFGPGTRLTVT.

The chain carries TRBV11-2 and TRBJ2-1; 13 bases are shared with TRBD2. Losses at the gene ends were 3 bases for V and 8 bases for J; bases not matched to a gene: 4. Germline V CDR1 and CDR2: SGHAT, FQNNGV. CDR3 size: 15 residues. CDR3 region: CASSLGLAGRDEQFF. The CDR3 DNA follows: TGTGCCAGCAGCTTGGGACTAGCGGGACGCGATGAGCAGTTCTTC.

Only a few counts were recorded for this clonotype. The J gene is TRBJ2-4, the V gene TRBV5-1; TRBD1 aligns across 10 bases. The CDR3 sequence is 14 residues long. CDR1 is SGHRS, CDR2 YFSETQ, per germline. Germline trimming cut 4 bases from V and 6 bases from J; bases unmatched to any gene: 4. This CDR3 is CASSVGQGGNIQYF. CDR3 in DNA: TGCGCCAGCAGCGTCGGACAGGGGGGAAACATTCAGTACTTC.

This clonotype was picked up many times. This chain uses TRBV7-2 with TRBJ2-1; 14 bases are shared with TRBD2. V trimming: 3 bases; J trimming: 4 bases; junction bases outside the gene matches: 5. The CDR3 has 17 residues. CDR1 is SGHTA, CDR2 FQGNSA, per germline. The CDR3 region is CASSFSGTSGRYNEQFF. In nucleotides, the CDR3 is TGTGCCAGCAGCTTCTCCGGGACTAGCGGGAGATACAATGAGCAGTTCTTC.

This clonotype appeared many times. Mismatch with germline at one junction end may stem from a read error. The V call is TRBV7-9, the J call TRBJ2-1, with 8 positions matching TRBD2. The CDR3 is made up of 13 amino acids. CDR1 and CDR2 from the germline V gene are SEHNR and FQNEAQ (reference sequence). CDR3 protein: CASSLGVRSGSSF. The CDR3 DNA follows: TGTGCCAGCAGCTTAGGGGTTCGGAGCGGGAGTTCCTTC.

The chain joins TRBV12-3 or TRBV12-4 to TRBJ2-3, with 7 bases fitting TRBD2. CDR3 size: 15 residues. V lost 7 bases and J lost 5; bases outside the gene matches: 12. CDR3 nucleotide sequence: TGTGCCAGCACCTGGGGGGGGAGATTAGGAGATACGCAGTATTTT. Its translation: CASTWGGRLGDTQYF.

The chain carries TRBV29-1 and TRBJ2-1, with TRBD2 identical over 10 bases. Germline V lookup: CDR1 SQVTM, CDR2 ANQGSEA. CDR3 length equals 17 residues. V dropped 7 bases and J dropped 0; count of bases not matched to a gene: 12. CDR3 loop: CSAELGLAFASYNEQFF. The CDR3 DNA is TGCAGCGCCGAACTGGGACTAGCGTTCGCCTCCTACAATGAGCAGTTCTTC.

The chain uses TRBV7-9 and TRBJ2-7, with 7 nucleotides matching TRBD1. The CDR3 totals 14 residues. J gave up 2 bases and V 6 bases, and 7 bases lay outside the gene matches. In germline, CDR1 is SEHNR, CDR2 FQNEAQ (reference sequence). The CDR3 nucleotides read TGTGCCAGCAGTCGGACAGGCAACACCTACGAGCAGTACTTC. It yields the protein CASSRTGNTYEQYF.

V and J are TRBV12-3 or TRBV12-4 and TRBJ2-3; 7 bases agree with TRBD2. The ends lost 4 bases at V and 1 base at J; junction bases unmatched: 11. The CDR3 covers 17 residues. For the CDR3, the DNA is TGTGCCAGCAGTTACCCCCAACTAGCGTCGTGCACAGATACGCAGTATTTT. Amino acid sequence: CASSYPQLASCTDTQYF.

The chain combines TRBV10-3 with TRBJ2-1; 8 nucleotides match TRBD1. The V and J ends lost 3 bases and 7 bases, in that order; junction bases with no gene match: 2. Germline V gene data show CDR1 as ENHRY and CDR2 as SYGVKD. The CDR3 spans 13 residues. The CDR3 sequence: CAISDTGGNEQFF. The CDR3 nucleotides are TGTGCCATCAGTGATACAGGGGGGAATGAGCAGTTCTTC.

This clonotype was observed a few times. The V call is TRBV27, the J call TRBJ2-3; D tentatively fits TRBD1 or TRBD2 (5 bases each). The CDR3 runs 13 residues. From germline, CDR1 is MNHEY and CDR2 SMNVEV (reference sequence). V gave up 6 bases and J gave up 6 bases, with 13 bases separating them. In nucleotides, the CDR3 is TGTGCCAGCAGCCCCGGGGCGATCGATACGCAGTATTTT. It encodes CASSPGAIDTQYF.

In its sample, this clonotype was seen a few times. The rearrangement uses TRBV29-1 and TRBJ1-5; weak D call: TRBD1 (6 bases). The CDR3 is made up of 13 amino acids. Germline V gene data show CDR1 as SQVTM and CDR2 as ANQGSEA. With 4 bases removed from V and 6 bases from J, the gap between germline ends came to 13 bases. CDR3 amino acids: CSVAEGDFQPQHF. The CDR3 bases are TGCAGCGTTGCTGAGGGGGACTTTCAGCCCCAGCATTTT.

This clonotype was recorded at least ten times. This rearrangement joins TRBV12-3 or TRBV12-4 to TRBJ1-5, with D perhaps matching TRBD1 (6 bases). Trimming cost V 2 bases and J 3 bases, with 8 bases left between them. There are 14 residues in the CDR3. CDR3 coding DNA: TGTGCCAGCAGTTTAAGGGACAACAATCAGCCCCAGCATTTT. Encoded protein: CASSLRDNNQPQHF.

This chain links TRBV7-9 with TRBJ2-5; tentatively, D is TRBD1 (6 bases). Between the trimmed V and J ends, which lost 3 bases and 2 bases, there was a span of 13 bases. The CDR3 has 15 amino acids. The germline V gene encodes CDR1 SEHNR and CDR2 FQNEAQ (reference sequence). CDR3 loop: CASSFPGHSQETQYF. In DNA form, the CDR3 reads TGTGCCAGCAGCTTTCCGGGACATTCACAAGAGACCCAGTACTTC.